The clone carrying this TCR beta chain has a handful of counts. Its antigen is unknown. The entry originates in a study of cytomegalovirus exposure and HLA in healthy donors. The repertoire was sequenced with immunoSEQ multiplex PCR; TCRdb's copy has only in-frame clones and lacks some. The sample holds about 160,000 clones, roughly 83% seen once. Study results and limitations: Most TCR sequences were rare, but some public TCRs occurred in many donors. In the approximately 120 validation repertoires, a later analysis found that first-cohort TCR clusters tended to co-occur.

The germline V gene encodes CDR1 SGHAT and CDR2 FQNNGV. This CDR3 is 18 amino acids long. Germline trimming cut 5 bases from V and 0 bases from J; bases unmatched to any gene: 15. The TCR comes from a man younger than 45 in good health and CMV-seropositive. This rearrangement joins TRBV11-2 to TRBJ2-7; TRBD2 agrees at 8 bases. Specimen: PBMCs. CDR3 in DNA: TGTGCCAGCAGCCCTCTCTCGAGGATAGCGGGGAACTCCTACGAGCAGTACTTC. It encodes CASSPLSRIAGNSYEQYF.